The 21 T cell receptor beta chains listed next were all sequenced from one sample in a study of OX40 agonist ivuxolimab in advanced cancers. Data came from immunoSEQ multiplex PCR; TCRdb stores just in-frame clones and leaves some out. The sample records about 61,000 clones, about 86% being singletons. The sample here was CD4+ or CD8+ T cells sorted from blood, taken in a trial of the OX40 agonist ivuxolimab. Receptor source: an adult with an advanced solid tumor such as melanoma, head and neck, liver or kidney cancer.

CDR3 amino acids: CATSAPGGRNIQYF. In nucleotides, the CDR3 is TGTGCCACCAGCGCCCCAGGCGGAAGAAACATTCAGTACTTC. The rearrangement uses TRBV15 and TRBJ2-4; D is undetermined. The germline gives CDR1 LNHNV, CDR2 YYDKDF (reference sequence). V lost 5 bases to trimming and J lost 6 bases, with 14 bases between them. This CDR3 region has 14 residues.

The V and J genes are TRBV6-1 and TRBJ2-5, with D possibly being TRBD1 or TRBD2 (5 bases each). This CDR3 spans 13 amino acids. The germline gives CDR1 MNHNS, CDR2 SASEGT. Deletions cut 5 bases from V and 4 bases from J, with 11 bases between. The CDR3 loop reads CASSFPGTETQYF. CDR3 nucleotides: TGTGCCAGCAGTTTTCCTGGGACAGAGACCCAGTACTTC.

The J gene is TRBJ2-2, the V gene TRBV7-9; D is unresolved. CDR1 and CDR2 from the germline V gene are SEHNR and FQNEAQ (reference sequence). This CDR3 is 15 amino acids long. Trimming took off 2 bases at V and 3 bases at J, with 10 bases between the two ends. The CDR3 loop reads CASSLSQEHTGELFF. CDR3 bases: TGTGCCAGCAGCTTATCCCAGGAGCACACCGGGGAGCTGTTTTTT.

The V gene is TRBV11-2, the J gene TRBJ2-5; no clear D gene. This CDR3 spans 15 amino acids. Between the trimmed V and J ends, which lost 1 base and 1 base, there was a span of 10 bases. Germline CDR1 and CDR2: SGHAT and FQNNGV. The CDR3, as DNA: TGTGCCAGCAGCTTAGCATGGACGGGCCAAGAGACCCAGTACTTC. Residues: CASSLAWTGQETQYF.

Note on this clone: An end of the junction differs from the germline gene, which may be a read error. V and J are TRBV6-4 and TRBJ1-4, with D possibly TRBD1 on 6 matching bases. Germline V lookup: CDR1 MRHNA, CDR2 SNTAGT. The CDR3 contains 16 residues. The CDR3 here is CASSYSWGAAGEKLFF. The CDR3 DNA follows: TGTGCCAGCAGTTACTCGTGGGGGGCCGCGGGTGAAAAACTGTTTTTT.

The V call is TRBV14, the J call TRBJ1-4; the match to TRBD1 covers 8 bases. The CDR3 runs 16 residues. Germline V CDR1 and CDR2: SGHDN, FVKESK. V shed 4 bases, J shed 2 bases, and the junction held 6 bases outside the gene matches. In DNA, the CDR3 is TGTGCCAGCAGCCGGCTACAGGGGGGGACTAATGAAAAACTGTTTTTT. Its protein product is CASSRLQGGTNEKLFF.

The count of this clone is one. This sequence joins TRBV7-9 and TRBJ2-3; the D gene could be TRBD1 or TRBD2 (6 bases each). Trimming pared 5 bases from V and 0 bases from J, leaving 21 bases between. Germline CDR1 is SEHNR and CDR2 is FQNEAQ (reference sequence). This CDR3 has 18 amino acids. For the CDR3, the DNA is TGTGCCAGCAGCCCAAGTGGGGCGGGACATCTAAGCACAGATACGCAGTATTTT. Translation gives CASSPSGAGHLSTDTQYF. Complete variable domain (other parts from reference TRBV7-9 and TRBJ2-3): DTGVSQNPRHKITKRGQNVTFRCDPISEHNRLYWYRQTLGQGPEFLTYFQNEAQLEKSRLLSDRFSAERPKGSFSTLEIQRTEQGDSAMYLCASSPSGAGHLSTDTQYFGPGTRLTVL.

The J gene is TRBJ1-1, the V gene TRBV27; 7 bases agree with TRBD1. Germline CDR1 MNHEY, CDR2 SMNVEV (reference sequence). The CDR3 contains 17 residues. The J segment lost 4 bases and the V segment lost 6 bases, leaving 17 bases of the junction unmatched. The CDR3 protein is CASSLFGQVDSPTEAFF. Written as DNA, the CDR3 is TGTGCCAGCAGCCTTTTCGGACAGGTTGACTCTCCCACTGAAGCTTTCTTT.

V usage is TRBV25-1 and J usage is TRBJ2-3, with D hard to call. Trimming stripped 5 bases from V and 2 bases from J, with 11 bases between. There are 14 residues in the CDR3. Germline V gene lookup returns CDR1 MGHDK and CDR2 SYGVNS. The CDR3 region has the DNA TGTGCCAGCAGTTCGGGCAGTTACACAGATACGCAGTATTTT. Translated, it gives CASSSGSYTDTQYF.

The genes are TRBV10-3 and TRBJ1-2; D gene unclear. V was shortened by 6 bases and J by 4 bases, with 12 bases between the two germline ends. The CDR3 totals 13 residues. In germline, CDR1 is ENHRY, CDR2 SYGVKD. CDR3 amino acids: CAIRKGASYGYTF. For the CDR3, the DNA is TGTGCCATCAGGAAGGGAGCTAGCTATGGCTACACCTTC.

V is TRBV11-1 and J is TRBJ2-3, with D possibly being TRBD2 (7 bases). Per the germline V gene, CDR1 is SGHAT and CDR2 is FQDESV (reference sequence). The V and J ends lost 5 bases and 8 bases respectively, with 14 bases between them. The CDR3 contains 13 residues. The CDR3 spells CASSPRRGGTQYF. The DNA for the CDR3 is TGTGCCAGCAGCCCAAGGAGGGGGGGTACGCAGTATTTT.

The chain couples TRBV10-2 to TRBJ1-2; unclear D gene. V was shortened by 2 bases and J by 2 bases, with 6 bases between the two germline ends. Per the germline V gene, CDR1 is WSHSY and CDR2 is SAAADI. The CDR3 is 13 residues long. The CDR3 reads CASSERVNYGYTF. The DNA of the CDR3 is TGCGCCAGCAGTGAGAGGGTCAACTATGGCTACACCTTC.

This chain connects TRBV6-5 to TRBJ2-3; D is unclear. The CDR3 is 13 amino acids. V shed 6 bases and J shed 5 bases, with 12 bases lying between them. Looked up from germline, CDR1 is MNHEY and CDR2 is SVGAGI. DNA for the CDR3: TGTGCCAGCAGACTACCGGGTGGAGATACGCAGTATTTT. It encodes CASRLPGGDTQYF.

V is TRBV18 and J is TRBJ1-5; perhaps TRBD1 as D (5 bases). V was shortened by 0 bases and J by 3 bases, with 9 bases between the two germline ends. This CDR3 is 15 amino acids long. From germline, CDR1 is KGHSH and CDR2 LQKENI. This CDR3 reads CASSPPGQNNQPQHF. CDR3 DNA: TGTGCCAGCTCACCACCGGGGCAGAACAATCAGCCCCAGCATTTT.

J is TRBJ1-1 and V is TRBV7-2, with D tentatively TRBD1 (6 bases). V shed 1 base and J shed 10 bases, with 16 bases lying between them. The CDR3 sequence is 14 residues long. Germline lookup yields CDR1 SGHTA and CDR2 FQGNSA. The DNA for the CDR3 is TGTGCCAGCAGCTTAGGGGCTCAGGGGTCGGGAGCTTTCTTT. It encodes CASSLGAQGSGAFF.

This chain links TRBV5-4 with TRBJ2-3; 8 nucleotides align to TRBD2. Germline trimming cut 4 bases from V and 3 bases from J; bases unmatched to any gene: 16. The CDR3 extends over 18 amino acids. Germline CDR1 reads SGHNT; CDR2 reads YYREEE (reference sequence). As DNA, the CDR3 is TGTGCCAGCAGCCTCGGTAGCGGGGCGCGGACCGAGACAGATACGCAGTATTTT. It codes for CASSLGSGARTETDTQYF.

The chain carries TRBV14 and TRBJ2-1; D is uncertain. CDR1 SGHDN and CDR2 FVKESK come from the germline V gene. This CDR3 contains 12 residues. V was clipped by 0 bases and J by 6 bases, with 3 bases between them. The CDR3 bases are TGTGCCAGCAGCCAAGATTTCAATGAGCAGTTCTTC. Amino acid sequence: CASSQDFNEQFF.

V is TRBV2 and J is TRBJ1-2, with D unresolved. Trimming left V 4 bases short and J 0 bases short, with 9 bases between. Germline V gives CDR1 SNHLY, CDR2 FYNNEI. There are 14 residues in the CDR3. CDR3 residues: CASSVGKTNYGYTF. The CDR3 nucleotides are TGTGCCAGCAGTGTGGGAAAAACTAACTATGGCTACACCTTC.

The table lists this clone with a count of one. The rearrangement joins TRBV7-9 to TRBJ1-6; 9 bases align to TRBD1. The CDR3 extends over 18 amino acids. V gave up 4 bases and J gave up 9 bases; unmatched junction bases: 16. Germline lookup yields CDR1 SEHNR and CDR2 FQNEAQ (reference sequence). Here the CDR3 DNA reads TGTGCCAGCAGCTCCCCCGGGACAGGGAGGACTTTTTTTTCACCCCTCCACTTT. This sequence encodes CASSSPGTGRTFFSPLHF. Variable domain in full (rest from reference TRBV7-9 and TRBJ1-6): DTGVSQNPRHKITKRGQNVTFRCDPISEHNRLYWYRQTLGQGPEFLTYFQNEAQLEKSRLLSDRFSAERPKGSFSTLEIQRTEQGDSAMYLCASSSPGTGRTFFSPLHFGNGTRLTVT.

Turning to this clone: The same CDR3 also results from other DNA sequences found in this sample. CDR3 in DNA: TGTGCCAGTCGCCTTAACTATGGCTACACCTTC. This sequence encodes CASRLNYGYTF. This chain links TRBV19 with TRBJ1-2; unclear D gene. This CDR3 has 11 residues. V was cut by 8 bases and J by 1 base, with 5 bases left in between. Looked up from germline, CDR1 is LNHDA and CDR2 is SQIVND (reference sequence). The whole variable domain, filled in from reference TRBV19 and TRBJ1-2, reads DGGITQSPKYLFRKEGQNVTLSCEQNLNHDAMYWYRQDPGQGLRLIYYSQIVNDFQKGDIAEGYSVSREKKESFPLTVTSAQKNPTAFYLCASRLNYGYTFGSGTRLTVV.

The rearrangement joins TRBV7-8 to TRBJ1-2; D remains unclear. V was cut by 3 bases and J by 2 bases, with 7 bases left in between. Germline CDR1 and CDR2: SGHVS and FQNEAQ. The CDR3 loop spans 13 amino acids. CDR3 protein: CASSLDENYGYTF. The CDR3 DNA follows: TGTGCCAGCAGCTTGGACGAGAACTATGGCTACACCTTC.